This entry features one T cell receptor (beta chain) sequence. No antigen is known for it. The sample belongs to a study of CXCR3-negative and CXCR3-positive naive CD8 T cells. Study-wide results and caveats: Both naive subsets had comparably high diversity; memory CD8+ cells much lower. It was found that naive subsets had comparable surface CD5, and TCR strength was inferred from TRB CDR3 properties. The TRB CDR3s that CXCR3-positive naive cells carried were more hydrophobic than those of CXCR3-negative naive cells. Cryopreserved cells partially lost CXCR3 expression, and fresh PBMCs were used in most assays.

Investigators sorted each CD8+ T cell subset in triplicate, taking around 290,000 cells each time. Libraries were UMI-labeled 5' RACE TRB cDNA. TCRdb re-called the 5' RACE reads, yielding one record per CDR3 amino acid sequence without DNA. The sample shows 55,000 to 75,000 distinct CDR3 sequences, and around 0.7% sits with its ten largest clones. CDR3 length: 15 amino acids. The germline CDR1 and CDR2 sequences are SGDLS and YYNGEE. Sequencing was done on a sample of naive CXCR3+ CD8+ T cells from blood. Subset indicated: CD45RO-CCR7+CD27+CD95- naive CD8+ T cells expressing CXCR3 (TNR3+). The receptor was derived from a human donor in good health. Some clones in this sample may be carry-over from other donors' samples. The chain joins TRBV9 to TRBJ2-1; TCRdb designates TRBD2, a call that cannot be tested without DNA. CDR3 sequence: CASSVPSGGYNEQFF. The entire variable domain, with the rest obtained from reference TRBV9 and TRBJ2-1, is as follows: DSGVTQTPKHLITATGQRVTLRCSPRSGDLSVYWYQQSLDQGLQFLIQYYNGEERAKGNILERFSAQQFPDLHSELNLSSLELGDSALYFCASSVPSGGYNEQFFGPGTRLTVL.